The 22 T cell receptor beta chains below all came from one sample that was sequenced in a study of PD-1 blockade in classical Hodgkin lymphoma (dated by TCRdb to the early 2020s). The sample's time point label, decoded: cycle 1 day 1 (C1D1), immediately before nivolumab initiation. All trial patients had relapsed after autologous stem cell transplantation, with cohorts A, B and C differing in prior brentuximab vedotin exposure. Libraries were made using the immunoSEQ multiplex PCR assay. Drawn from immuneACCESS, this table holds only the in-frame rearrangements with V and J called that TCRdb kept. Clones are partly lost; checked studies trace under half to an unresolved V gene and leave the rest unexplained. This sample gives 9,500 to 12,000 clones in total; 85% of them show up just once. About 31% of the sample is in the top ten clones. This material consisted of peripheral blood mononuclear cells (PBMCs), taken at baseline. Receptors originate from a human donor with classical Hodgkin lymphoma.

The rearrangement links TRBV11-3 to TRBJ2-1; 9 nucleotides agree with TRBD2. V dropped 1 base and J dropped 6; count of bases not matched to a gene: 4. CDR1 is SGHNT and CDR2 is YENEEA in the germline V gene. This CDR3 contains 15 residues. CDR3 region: CASSLGRGRGNEQFF. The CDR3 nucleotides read TGTGCCAGCAGCTTAGGACGCGGGAGGGGCAATGAGCAGTTCTTC.

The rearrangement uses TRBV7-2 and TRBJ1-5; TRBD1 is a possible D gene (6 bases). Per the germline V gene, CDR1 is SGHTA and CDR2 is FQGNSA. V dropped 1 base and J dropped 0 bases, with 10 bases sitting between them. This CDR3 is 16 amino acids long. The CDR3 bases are TGTGCCAGCAGCTTAGGGGGACACTATAGCAATCAGCCCCAGCATTTT. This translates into CASSLGGHYSNQPQHF.

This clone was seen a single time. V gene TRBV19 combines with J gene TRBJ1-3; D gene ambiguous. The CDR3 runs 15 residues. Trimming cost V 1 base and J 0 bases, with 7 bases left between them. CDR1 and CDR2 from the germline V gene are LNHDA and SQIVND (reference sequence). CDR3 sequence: CASSIVGSSGNTIYF. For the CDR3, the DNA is TGTGCCAGTAGTATAGTAGGGAGCTCTGGAAACACCATATATTTT.

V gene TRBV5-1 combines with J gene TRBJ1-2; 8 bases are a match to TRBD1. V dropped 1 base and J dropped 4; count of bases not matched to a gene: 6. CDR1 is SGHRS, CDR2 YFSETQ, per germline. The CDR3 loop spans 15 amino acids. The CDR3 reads CASSLTRGPSYGYTF. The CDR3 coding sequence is TGCGCCAGCAGCTTGACCAGGGGGCCTTCCTATGGCTACACCTTC.

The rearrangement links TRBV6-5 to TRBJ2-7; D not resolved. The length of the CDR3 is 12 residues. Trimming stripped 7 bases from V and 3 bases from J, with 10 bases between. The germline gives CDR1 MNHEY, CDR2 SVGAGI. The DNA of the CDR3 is TGTGCCAGCACCCTACGGAACTACGAGCAGTACTTC. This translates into CASTLRNYEQYF.

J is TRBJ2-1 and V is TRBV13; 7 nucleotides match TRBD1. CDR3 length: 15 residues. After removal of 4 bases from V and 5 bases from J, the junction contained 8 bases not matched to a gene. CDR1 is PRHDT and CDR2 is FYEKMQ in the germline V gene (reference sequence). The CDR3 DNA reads TGTGCCAGCAGCTCGGACAGGCCTGGGAACAATGAGCAGTTCTTC. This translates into CASSSDRPGNNEQFF.

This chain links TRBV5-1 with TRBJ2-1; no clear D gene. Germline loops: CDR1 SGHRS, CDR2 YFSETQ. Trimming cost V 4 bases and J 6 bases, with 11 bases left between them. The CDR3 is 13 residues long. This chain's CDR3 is CASSPGRRNEQFF. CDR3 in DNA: TGCGCCAGCAGCCCTGGACGGCGCAATGAGCAGTTCTTC. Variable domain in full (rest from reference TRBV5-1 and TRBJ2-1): KAGVTQTPRYLIKTRGQQVTLSCSPISGHRSVSWYQQTPGQGLQFLFEYFSETQRNKGNFPGRFSGRQFSNSRSEMNVSTLELGDSALYLCASSPGRRNEQFFGPGTRLTVL.

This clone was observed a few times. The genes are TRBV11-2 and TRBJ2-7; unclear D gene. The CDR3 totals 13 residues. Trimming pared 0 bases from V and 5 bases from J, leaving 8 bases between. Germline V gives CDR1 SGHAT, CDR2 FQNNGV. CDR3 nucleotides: TGTGCCAGCAGCTTAGAAGTCCGGGACGAGCAGTACTTC. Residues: CASSLEVRDEQYF.

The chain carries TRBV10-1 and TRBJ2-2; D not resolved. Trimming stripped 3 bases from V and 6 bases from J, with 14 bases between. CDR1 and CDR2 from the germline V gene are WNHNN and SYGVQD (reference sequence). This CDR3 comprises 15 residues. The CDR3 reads CASSESKGFPGELFF. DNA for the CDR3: TGCGCCAGCAGTGAATCCAAAGGGTTTCCCGGGGAGCTGTTTTTT.

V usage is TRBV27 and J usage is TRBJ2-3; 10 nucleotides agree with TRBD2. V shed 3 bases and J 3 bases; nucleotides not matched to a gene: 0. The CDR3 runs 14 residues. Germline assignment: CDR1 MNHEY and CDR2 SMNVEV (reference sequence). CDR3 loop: CASSLTSGTDTQYF. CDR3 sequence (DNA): TGTGCCAGCAGTTTGACTAGCGGGACAGATACGCAGTATTTT.

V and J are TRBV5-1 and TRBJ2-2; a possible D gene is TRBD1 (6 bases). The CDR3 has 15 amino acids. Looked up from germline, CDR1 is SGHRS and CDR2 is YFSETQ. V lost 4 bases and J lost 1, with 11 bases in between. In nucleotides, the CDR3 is TGCGCCAGCAGCCTGGACAGTATGAACACCGGGGAGCTGTTTTTT. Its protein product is CASSLDSMNTGELFF. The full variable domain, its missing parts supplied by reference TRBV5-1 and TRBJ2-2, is KAGVTQTPRYLIKTRGQQVTLSCSPISGHRSVSWYQQTPGQGLQFLFEYFSETQRNKGNFPGRFSGRQFSNSRSEMNVSTLELGDSALYLCASSLDSMNTGELFFGEGSRLTVL.

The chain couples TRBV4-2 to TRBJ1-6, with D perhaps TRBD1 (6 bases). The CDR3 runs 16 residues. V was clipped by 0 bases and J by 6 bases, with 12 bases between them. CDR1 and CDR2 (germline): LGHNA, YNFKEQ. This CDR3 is CASSQEEGVRNSPLHF. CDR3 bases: TGTGCCAGCAGCCAAGAAGAGGGGGTTCGTAATTCACCCCTCCACTTT.

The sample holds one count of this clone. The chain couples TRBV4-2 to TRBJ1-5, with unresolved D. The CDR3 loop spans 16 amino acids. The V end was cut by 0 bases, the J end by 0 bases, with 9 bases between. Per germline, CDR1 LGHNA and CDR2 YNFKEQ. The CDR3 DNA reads TGTGCCAGCAGCCAAGAAAGAGGAAGTAGCAATCAGCCCCAGCATTTT. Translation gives CASSQERGSSNQPQHF.

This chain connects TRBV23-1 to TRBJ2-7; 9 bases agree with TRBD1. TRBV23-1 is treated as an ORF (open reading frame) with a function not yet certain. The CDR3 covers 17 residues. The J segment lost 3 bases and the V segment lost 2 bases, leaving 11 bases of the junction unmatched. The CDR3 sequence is CASSQMGRDRAIYEQYF. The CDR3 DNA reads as TGCGCCAGCAGTCAAATGGGCCGGGACAGGGCCATCTACGAGCAGTACTTC.

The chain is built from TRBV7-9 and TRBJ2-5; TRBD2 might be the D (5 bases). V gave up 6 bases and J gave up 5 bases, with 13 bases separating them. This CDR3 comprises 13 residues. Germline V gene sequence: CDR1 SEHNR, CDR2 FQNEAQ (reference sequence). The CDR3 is CASSPDYGETQYF. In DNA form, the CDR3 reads TGTGCCAGCAGTCCTGACTATGGGGAGACCCAGTACTTC. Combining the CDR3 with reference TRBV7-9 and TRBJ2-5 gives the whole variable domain DTGVSQNPRHKITKRGQNVTFRCDPISEHNRLYWYRQTLGQGPEFLTYFQNEAQLEKSRLLSDRFSAERPKGSFSTLEIQRTEQGDSAMYLCASSPDYGETQYFGPGTRLLVL.

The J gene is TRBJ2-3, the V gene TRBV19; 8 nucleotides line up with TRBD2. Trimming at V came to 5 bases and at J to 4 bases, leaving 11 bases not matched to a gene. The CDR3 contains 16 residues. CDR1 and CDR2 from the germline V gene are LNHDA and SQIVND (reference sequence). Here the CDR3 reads CASSSIIAGIADTQYF. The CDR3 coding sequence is TGTGCCAGTAGTTCCATAATAGCGGGAATCGCAGATACGCAGTATTTT.

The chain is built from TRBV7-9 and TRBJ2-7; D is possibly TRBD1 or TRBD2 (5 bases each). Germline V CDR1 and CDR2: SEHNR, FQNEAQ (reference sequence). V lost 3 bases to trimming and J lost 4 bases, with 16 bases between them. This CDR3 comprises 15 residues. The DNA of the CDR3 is TGTGCCAGCAGCTTGGACCGGGGACCTTTTTACGAGCAGTACTTC. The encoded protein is CASSLDRGPFYEQYF. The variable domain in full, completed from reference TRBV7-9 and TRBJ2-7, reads DTGVSQNPRHKITKRGQNVTFRCDPISEHNRLYWYRQTLGQGPEFLTYFQNEAQLEKSRLLSDRFSAERPKGSFSTLEIQRTEQGDSAMYLCASSLDRGPFYEQYFGPGTRLTVT.

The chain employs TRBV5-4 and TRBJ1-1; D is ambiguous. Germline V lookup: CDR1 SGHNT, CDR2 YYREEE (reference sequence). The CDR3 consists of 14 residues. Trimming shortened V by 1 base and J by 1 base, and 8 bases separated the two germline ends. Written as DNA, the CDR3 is TGTGCCAGCAGCTTGCGGCAGGCGAACACTGAAGCTTTCTTT. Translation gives CASSLRQANTEAFF. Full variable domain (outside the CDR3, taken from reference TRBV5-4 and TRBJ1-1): ETGVTQSPTHLIKTRGQQVTLRCSSQSGHNTVSWYQQALGQGPQFIFQYYREEENGRGNFPPRFSGLQFPNYSSELNVNALELDDSALYLCASSLRQANTEAFFGQGTRLTVV.

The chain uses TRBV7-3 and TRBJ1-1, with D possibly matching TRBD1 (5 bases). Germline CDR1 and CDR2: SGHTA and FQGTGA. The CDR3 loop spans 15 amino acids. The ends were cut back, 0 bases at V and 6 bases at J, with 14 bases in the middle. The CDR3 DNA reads TGTGCCAGCAGCTTAACAGGGGTCGAGGGCTCTGAAGCTTTCTTT. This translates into CASSLTGVEGSEAFF.

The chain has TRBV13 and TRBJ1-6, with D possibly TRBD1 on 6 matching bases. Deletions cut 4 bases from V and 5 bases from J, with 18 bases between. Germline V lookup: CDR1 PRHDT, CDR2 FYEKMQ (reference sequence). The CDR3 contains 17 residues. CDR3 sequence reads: CASSSFTSTGNNSPLHF. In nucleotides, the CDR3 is TGTGCCAGCAGCTCCTTTACATCGACAGGAAATAATTCACCCCTCCACTTT. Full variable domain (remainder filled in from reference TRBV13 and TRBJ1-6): AAGVIQSPRHLIKEKRETATLKCYPIPRHDTVYWYQQGPGQDPQFLISFYEKMQSDKGSIPDRFSAQQFSDYHSELNMSSLELGDSALYFCASSSFTSTGNNSPLHFGNGTRLTVT.

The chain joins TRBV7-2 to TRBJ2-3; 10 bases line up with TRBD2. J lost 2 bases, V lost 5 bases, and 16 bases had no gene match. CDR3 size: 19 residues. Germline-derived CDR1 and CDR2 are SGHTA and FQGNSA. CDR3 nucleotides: TGTGCCAGCAGCCCACAGCGAACTAGCGGGGTCCGGTTCACAGATACGCAGTATTTT. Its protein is CASSPQRTSGVRFTDTQYF.

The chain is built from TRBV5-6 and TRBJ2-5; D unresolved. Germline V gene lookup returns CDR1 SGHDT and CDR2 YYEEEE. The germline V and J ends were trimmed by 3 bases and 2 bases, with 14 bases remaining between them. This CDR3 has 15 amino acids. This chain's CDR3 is CASSWDTMGQETQYF. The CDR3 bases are TGTGCCAGCAGCTGGGATACGATGGGACAAGAGACCCAGTACTTC.